What follows are 13 T cell receptor beta chains derived from one specimen sequenced in a study of blood T cell repertoires in COVID-19. Profiling relied on immunoSEQ multiplex PCR, and the TCRdb table lists in-frame clones only, not all of them. The data contain about 150,000 clones, 82% of them singletons. The material sequenced was peripheral blood. These TCRs come from a human donor with acute or convalescent COVID-19. The donor label of this sample is uncertain.

There are a few counts of this clone. The rearrangement uses TRBV5-1 and TRBJ1-6; TRBD1 might be the D (5 bases). Germline CDR1 reads SGHRS; CDR2 reads YFSETQ. There are 14 residues in the CDR3. The V end was cut by 4 bases, the J end by 7 bases, with 12 bases between. The CDR3 DNA sequence: TGCGCCAGCAGCCCTTCAGGGTACAATTCACCCCTCCACTTT. Protein: CASSPSGYNSPLHF.

The V gene is TRBV10-3, the J gene TRBJ1-4, with unresolved D. Looked up from germline, CDR1 is ENHRY and CDR2 is SYGVKD. Trimming stripped 10 bases from V and 3 bases from J, with 18 bases between. This CDR3 has 15 amino acids. The CDR3 nucleotides are TGTGCCACTAAATACGGTTTGTCGTCTAATGAAAAACTGTTTTTT. It is translated as CATKYGLSSNEKLFF.

The rearrangement links TRBV3-1 (or the pseudogene TRBV3-2) to TRBJ1-2; 8 bases align to TRBD1. Losses at the gene ends were 3 bases for V and 2 bases for J; bases not matched to a gene: 11. Germline V gene data show CDR1 as LGHDT and CDR2 as YNNKEL (reference sequence). This CDR3 has 17 amino acids. CDR3 amino acids: CASSHTTLGTGNYGYTF. CDR3 sequence (DNA): TGTGCCAGCAGCCATACTACTTTAGGGACAGGCAACTATGGCTACACCTTC.

This chain connects TRBV30 to TRBJ1-6; 8 bases are shared with TRBD1. Germline V gives CDR1 GTSNPN, CDR2 SVGIG (reference sequence). The CDR3 extends over 12 amino acids. With 7 bases clipped from V and 8 bases from J, the junction kept 4 bases outside the gene matches. The CDR3 region is CALGQGYSPLHF. The CDR3 DNA reads as TGTGCCTTAGGACAGGGATATTCACCCCTCCACTTT.

The chain uses TRBV7-2 and TRBJ2-1, with TRBD2 matching 10 bases. The CDR3 consists of 15 residues. Germline assignment: CDR1 SGHTA and CDR2 FQGNSA. V lost 8 bases, J lost 7 bases, and 11 bases stayed unmatched. The CDR3 nucleotides read TGTGCCAGCGACAGGAGTAGCGGGGGGTTGAATGAGCAGTTCTTC. Amino acid sequence: CASDRSSGGLNEQFF.

The chain employs TRBV3-1 (or the pseudogene TRBV3-2) and TRBJ1-2; no reliable D call. Per the germline V gene, CDR1 is LGHDT and CDR2 is YNNKEL (reference sequence). V lost 4 bases and J lost 8, with 11 bases in between. The CDR3 length is 12 residues. The CDR3 loop is CASSPRPGGYTF. The CDR3 DNA follows: TGTGCCAGCAGCCCGCGGCCCGGGGGCTACACCTTC.

This clone was detected only a few times. This chain uses TRBV5-4 with TRBJ2-5, with D possibly TRBD1 on 5 matching bases. V was cut by 6 bases and J by 1 base, with 10 bases left in between. This CDR3 is 13 amino acids long. The germline CDR1 and CDR2 sequences are SGHNT and YYREEE (reference sequence). CDR3 region: CASKQAIQETQYF. The CDR3 DNA sequence: TGTGCCAGCAAACAGGCAATCCAAGAGACCCAGTACTTC.

This clone was recorded only once. This chain connects TRBV3-1 (or the pseudogene TRBV3-2) to TRBJ2-7; maybe TRBD1 (6 bases). Trimming removed 4 bases at V and 1 base at J, with 14 bases between. There are 15 residues in the CDR3. Germline V gives CDR1 LGHDT, CDR2 YNNKEL (reference sequence). CDR3 coding DNA: TGTGCCAGCAGCCCTGACAGGTATAGGTCCTACGAGCAGTACTTC. It yields the protein CASSPDRYRSYEQYF.

CDR3 region: CASSKGPPGQYSNSPLHF. The CDR3 DNA reads as TGTGCCAGCAGTAAAGGGCCTCCCGGACAGTATAGTAATTCACCCCTCCACTTT. This rearrangement joins TRBV27 to TRBJ1-6; tentative D call: TRBD1 (6 bases). Germline V gene sequence: CDR1 MNHEY, CDR2 SMNVEV (reference sequence). CDR3 length: 18 residues. V was shortened by 5 bases and J by 6 bases, with 23 bases between the two germline ends.

This clone was detected only once. The J gene is TRBJ1-2, the V gene TRBV12-5; D may be TRBD1 (6 bases). CDR1 is LGHNT, CDR2 FRNRAP, per germline. The CDR3 runs 14 residues. V was clipped by 3 bases and J by 4 bases, with 12 bases between them. The CDR3 DNA reads TGTGCTAGTGGTTTCCAAGGGGGTACCTATGGCTACACCTTC. It encodes CASGFQGGTYGYTF.

The rearrangement links TRBV5-1 to TRBJ2-1, with D possibly matching TRBD2 (6 bases). Germline values: CDR1 SGHRS, CDR2 YFSETQ. The CDR3 covers 14 residues. With 6 bases removed from V and 5 bases from J, the gap between germline ends came to 15 bases. CDR3 DNA: TGCGCCAGCACCCTTAGCCCTAGCGACAATGAGCAGTTCTTC. This codes for CASTLSPSDNEQFF.

The gene calls are TRBV30 and TRBJ2-7; D is perhaps TRBD1 (5 bases). The V end lost 5 bases, the J end lost 0 bases, and 8 bases lay between the germline ends. This CDR3 is built from 12 residues. CDR1 GTSNPN and CDR2 SVGIG come from the germline V gene (reference sequence). The CDR3: CAWGAPSYEQYF. The CDR3 bases are TGTGCCTGGGGGGCTCCCTCCTACGAGCAGTACTTC.

This clone was recorded a few times. V is TRBV2 and J is TRBJ1-2, with D perhaps matching TRBD1 (5 bases). Germline V lookup: CDR1 SNHLY, CDR2 FYNNEI. Trimming left V 6 bases short and J 3 bases short, with 11 bases between. CDR3 length: 13 residues. Here the CDR3 reads CASSAEQDYGYTF. The CDR3 DNA reads as TGTGCCAGCAGCGCCGAACAGGACTATGGCTACACCTTC.